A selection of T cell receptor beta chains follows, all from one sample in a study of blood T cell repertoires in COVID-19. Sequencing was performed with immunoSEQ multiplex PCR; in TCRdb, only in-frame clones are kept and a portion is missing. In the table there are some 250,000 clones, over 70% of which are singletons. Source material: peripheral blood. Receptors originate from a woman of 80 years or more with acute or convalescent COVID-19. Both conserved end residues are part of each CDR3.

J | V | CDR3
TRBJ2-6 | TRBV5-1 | CASSQDQTGGVRGANVLTF
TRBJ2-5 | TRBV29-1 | CSVFRTSGGAGETQYF
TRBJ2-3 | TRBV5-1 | CASSPTGTSGTDTQYF
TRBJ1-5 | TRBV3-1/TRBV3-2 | CASSQDLSQPQHF
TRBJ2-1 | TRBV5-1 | CASSLSQASSYNEQFF
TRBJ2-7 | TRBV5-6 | CASSLLGVGVGSYEQYF
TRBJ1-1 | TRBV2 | CASTAGLAEAFF
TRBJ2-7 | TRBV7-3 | CASIPKTSGRALGYEQYF
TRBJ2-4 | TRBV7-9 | CASSLTGRSGGNIQYF
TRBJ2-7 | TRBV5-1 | CASSLTSGSYEQYF
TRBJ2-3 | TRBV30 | CAWGDTQSGSHTDTQYF
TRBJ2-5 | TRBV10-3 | CAITRDRDQETQYF
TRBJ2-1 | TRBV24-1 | CATSDPRMQGAHRFF
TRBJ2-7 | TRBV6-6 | CASSYSGLNYEQYF
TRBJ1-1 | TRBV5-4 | CASSPGQGSYTEAFF
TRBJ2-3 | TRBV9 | CASSARISGGWTDTQYF
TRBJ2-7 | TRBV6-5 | CASSRRTSGRYEQYF
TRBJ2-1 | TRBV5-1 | CASSLSARGPYNEQFF
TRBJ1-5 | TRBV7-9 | CASSLVRQGKVGNQPQHF
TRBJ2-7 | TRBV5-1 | CASSTPGTGSYEQYF
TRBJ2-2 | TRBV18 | CASSPRLQGAIGELFF
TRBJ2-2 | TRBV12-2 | CASRSSGSYTGELFF
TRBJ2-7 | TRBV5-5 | CASSIVGFEQYF
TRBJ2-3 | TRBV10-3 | CAISESGRAGRNTDTQYF
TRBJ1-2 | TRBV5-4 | CASSPPGQGAPYGYTF
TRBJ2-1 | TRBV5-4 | CASSLAGEQFF
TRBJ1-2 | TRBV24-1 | CATSPGHGGYTF
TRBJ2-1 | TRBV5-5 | CASSENSYNEQFF
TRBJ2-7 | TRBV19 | CASSIDREGYEQYF
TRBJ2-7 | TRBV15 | CATSRDRYEQYF
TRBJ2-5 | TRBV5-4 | CASSPGLAAQETQYF
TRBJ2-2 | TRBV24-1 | CATSDLETGLNTGELFF
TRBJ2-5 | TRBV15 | CATSRVAGSPRETQYF
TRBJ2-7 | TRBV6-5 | CASRTGPYEQYF
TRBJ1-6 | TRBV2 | CASSDGAGNSPLHF
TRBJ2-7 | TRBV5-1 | CASSTTGDPYEQYF
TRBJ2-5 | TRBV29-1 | CSVGGRLIQETQYF
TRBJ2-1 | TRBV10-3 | CAIRGAPGGYEQFF
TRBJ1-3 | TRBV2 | CASTQGQTGNTIYF
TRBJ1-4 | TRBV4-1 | CASSQVASKLFF
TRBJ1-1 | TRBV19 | CASRSPGQGNTEAFF
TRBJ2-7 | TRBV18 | CASSPGGGKGYEQYF
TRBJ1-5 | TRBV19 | CASTPRQGRQPQHF
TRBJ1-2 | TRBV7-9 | CASRTTGTGYGYTF
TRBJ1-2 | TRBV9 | CASSVSGGTYGYTF
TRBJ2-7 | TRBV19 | CASSLAFYRSYEQYF
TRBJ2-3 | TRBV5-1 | CASSLEGTDSTDTQYF
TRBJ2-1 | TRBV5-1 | CASSLDVAGGYNEQFF
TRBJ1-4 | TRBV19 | CASRTRQATNEKLFF
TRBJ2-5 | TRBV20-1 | CSASSSGALFQETQYF
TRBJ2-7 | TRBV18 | CASSPSSGGNYEQYF
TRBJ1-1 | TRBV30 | CAWSGGFTEAFF